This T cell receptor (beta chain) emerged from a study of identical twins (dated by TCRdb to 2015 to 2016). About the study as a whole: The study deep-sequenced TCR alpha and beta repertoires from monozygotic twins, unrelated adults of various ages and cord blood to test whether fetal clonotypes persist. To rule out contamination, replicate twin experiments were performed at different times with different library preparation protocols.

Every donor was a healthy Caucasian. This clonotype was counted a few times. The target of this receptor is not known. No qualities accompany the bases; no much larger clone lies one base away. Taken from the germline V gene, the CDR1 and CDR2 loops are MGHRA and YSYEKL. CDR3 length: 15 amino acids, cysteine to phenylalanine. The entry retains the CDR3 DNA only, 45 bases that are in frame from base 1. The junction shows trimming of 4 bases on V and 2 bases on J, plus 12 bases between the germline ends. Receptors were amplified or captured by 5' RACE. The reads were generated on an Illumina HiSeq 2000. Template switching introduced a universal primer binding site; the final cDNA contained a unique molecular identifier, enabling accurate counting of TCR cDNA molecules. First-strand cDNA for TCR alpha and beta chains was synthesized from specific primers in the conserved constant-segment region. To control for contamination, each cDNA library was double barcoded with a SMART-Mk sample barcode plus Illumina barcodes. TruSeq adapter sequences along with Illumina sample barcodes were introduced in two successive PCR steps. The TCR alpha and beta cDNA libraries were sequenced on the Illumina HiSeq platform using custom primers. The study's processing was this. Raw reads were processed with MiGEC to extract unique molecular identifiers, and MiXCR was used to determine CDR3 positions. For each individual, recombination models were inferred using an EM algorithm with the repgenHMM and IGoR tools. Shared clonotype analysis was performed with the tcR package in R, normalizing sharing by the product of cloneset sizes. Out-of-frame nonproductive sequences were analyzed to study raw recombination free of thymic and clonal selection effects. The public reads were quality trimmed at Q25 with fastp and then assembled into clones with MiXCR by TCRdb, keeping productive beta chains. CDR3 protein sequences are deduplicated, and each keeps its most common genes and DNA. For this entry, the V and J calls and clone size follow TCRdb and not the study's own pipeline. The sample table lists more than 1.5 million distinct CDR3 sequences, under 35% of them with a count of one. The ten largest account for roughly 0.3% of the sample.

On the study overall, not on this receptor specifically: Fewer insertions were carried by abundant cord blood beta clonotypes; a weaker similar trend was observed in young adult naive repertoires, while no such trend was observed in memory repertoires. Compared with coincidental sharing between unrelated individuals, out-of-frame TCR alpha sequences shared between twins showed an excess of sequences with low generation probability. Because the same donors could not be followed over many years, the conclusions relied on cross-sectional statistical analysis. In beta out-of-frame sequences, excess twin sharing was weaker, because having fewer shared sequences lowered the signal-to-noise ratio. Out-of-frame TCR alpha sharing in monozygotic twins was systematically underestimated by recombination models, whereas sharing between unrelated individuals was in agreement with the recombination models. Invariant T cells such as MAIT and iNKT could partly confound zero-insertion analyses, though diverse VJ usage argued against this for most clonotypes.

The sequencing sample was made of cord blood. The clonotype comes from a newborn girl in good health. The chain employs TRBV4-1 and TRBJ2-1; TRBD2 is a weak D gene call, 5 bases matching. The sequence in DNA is TGCGCCAGCAGCCGGGGTCTAGCCCCCTACAATGAGCAGTTCTTC. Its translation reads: CASSRGLAPYNEQFF.